The subject of this entry is one T cell receptor (beta chain). The antigen is unknown. Germline values: CDR1 LGHDT, CDR2 YNNKEL (reference sequence). V was cut by 7 bases and J by 4 bases, with 16 bases left in between. CDR3 size: 14 residues. Using immunoSEQ multiplex PCR, the repertoire was profiled, and TCRdb retains in-frame clones only, with some absent. This sample carries fewer than 120,000 clones, around 85% of them seen once, and the ten largest clones take roughly 5%. This entry comes from a study of T cell responses to AZD1222 COVID-19 vaccine. Study overall: The study pooled second doses at about 4 or about 12 weeks.

Study-wide points: Donors were mostly white British, more females; clonal diversity possibly underestimated.

This TCR was recovered from an adult in good health. This chain connects TRBV3-1 (or the pseudogene TRBV3-2) to TRBJ2-5; a possible D gene is TRBD1 (5 bases). The sample here was peripheral blood, taken on day 0 of AZD1222 vaccination. CDR3 sequence: CASNYQGGGETQYF. The DNA of the CDR3 is TGTGCCAGCAACTATCAGGGTGGCGGAGAGACCCAGTACTTC.